This T cell receptor (beta chain) derives from a study of blood T cell repertoires in COVID-19. Profiled with immunoSEQ multiplex PCR; TCRdb holds only in-frame clones, not every one. Here the sample spans over 55,000 clones, roughly 71% being singletons. The receptor was derived from a human donor in a cohort sampled during active COVID-19. Sequenced: peripheral blood.

The CDR3: CASSHLQGLGGYTF. As DNA, the CDR3 is TGTGCCAGCAGCCATCTCCAGGGTCTCGGTGGCTACACCTTC. The gene calls are TRBV3-1 (or the pseudogene TRBV3-2) and TRBJ1-2, with a tentative D call TRBD1 (5 bases). From germline, CDR1 is LGHDT and CDR2 YNNKEL (reference sequence). V lost 3 bases and J lost 7, with 15 bases in between. The CDR3 totals 14 residues.